The 19 T cell receptor beta chains below were found in one sample sequenced in a study of T cell changes during pregnancy in multiple sclerosis. Clones were sequenced by immunoSEQ multiplex PCR, and TCRdb holds only the in-frame ones, with some missing. The data hold 40,000 or so clones, with 92% observed a single time. The starting material was CD8+ T cells from peripheral blood mononuclear cells, obtained in the third trimester of pregnancy. Source of these receptors: a female donor with multiple sclerosis, enrolled in a pregnancy study.

The chain links TRBV10-2 to TRBJ2-2, with 7 bases fitting TRBD1. The CDR3 runs to 17 residues. The V gene end was trimmed by 7 bases and the J gene end by 0 bases; junction bases not matched to a gene: 11. Germline V gene data show CDR1 as WSHSY and CDR2 as SAAADI. This CDR3 reads CASTPSTGDPNTGELFF. The CDR3 DNA sequence: TGCGCCAGCACCCCATCAACAGGGGACCCGAACACCGGGGAGCTGTTTTTT.

This rearrangement joins TRBV5-4 to TRBJ1-2, with unresolved D. Germline values: CDR1 SGHNT, CDR2 YYREEE (reference sequence). V lost 8 bases, J lost 5 bases, and 16 bases lay in between. The CDR3 covers 13 residues. The CDR3 sequence is CASTLGGRYGYTF. The CDR3 coding sequence is TGTGCCAGTACTCTAGGAGGGAGATATGGCTACACCTTC.

The chain combines TRBV19 with TRBJ2-3, with 7 bases that match TRBD1. CDR1 is LNHDA, CDR2 SQIVND, per germline (reference sequence). The CDR3 has 14 residues. Trimming cost V 6 bases and J 1 base; bases outside gene matches: 4. The CDR3 is CASSLGQGTDTQYF. The CDR3 region has the DNA TGTGCCAGTAGCCTTGGACAGGGCACAGATACGCAGTATTTT. The full variable domain, with the rest looked up from reference TRBV19 and TRBJ2-3, is DGGITQSPKYLFRKEGQNVTLSCEQNLNHDAMYWYRQDPGQGLRLIYYSQIVNDFQKGDIAEGYSVSREKKESFPLTVTSAQKNPTAFYLCASSLGQGTDTQYFGPGTRLTVL.

This clone was observed a single time. This chain uses TRBV4-2 with TRBJ2-2; 7 bases are shared with TRBD1. CDR3 length equals 17 residues. CDR1 is LGHNA, CDR2 YNFKEQ, per germline. Trimming removed 4 bases from V and 0 bases from J; junction bases left unmatched: 8. The CDR3 spells CASSLRGTASNTGELFF. CDR3 nucleotides: TGTGCCAGCAGCCTCAGAGGGACAGCTTCGAACACCGGGGAGCTGTTTTTT.

This clone was counted a single time. The chain is built from TRBV28 and TRBJ1-1; D is unclear. The CDR3 has 13 amino acids. V gave up 3 bases and J gave up 5 bases, with 10 bases separating them. From germline, CDR1 is MDHEN and CDR2 SYDVKM. In nucleotides, the CDR3 is TGTGCCAGCAGTTTTTATACGGGAACTGAAGCTTTCTTT. Its protein product is CASSFYTGTEAFF.

This clone was observed a single time. The chain combines TRBV19 with TRBJ2-1; 8 bases fit TRBD1. Germline V gene lookup returns CDR1 LNHDA and CDR2 SQIVND (reference sequence). Unmatched junction bases numbered 5, after V lost 2 bases and J lost 5 bases. CDR3 length: 15 residues. CDR3 DNA sequence: TGTGCCAGTAGTATATTCGGGACAGGTAACAATGAGCAGTTCTTC. Amino acid sequence: CASSIFGTGNNEQFF.

The rearrangement links TRBV6-5 to TRBJ1-2, with a weak D call TRBD1 (6 bases). Germline V gene sequence: CDR1 MNHEY, CDR2 SVGAGI. CDR3 length equals 16 residues. Deletions cut 0 bases from V and 3 bases from J, with 14 bases between. The CDR3 spells CASSYSIFSGDYGYTF. CDR3 sequence (DNA): TGTGCCAGCAGTTACTCGATTTTTTCAGGGGACTATGGCTACACCTTC.

The chain carries TRBV14 and TRBJ2-6; no definite D call. Per the germline V gene, CDR1 is SGHDN and CDR2 is FVKESK. CDR3 length: 15 residues. V gave up 4 bases and J gave up 3 bases, with 10 bases separating them. CDR3 sequence (DNA): TGTGCCAGCAGCCCTAAACCTAGTGGGGCCAACGTCCTGACTTTC. As protein: CASSPKPSGANVLTF.

The chain carries TRBV4-3 and TRBJ1-3; D not certain. The CDR3 is made up of 15 amino acids. The V gene lost 4 bases and the J gene lost 5 bases, with 15 bases spanning the gap. Per the germline V gene, CDR1 is LGHNA and CDR2 is YSLEER. As DNA, the CDR3 is TGCGCCAGCAGCCCCGGGATAACGGGGAGAAACACCATATATTTT. Protein: CASSPGITGRNTIYF.

The chain carries TRBV9 and TRBJ2-1; 14 bases match TRBD2. Trimming took 3 bases from V and 10 from J; bases not matched to a gene: 12. The germline V gene has CDR1 SGDLS and CDR2 YYNGEE. CDR3 length: 17 residues. CDR3 DNA sequence: TGTGCCAGCAGCGCCCGAAAATCGGGACTAGCGGGAGCGGAGCAGTTCTTC. This codes for CASSARKSGLAGAEQFF.

The chain is built from TRBV11-2 and TRBJ2-1; D is uncertain. The germline V and J ends were trimmed by 6 bases and 8 bases, with 11 bases remaining between them. From germline, CDR1 is SGHAT and CDR2 FQNNGV. The CDR3 consists of 12 residues. CDR3 protein: CASRRYRDEQFF. The CDR3, as DNA: TGTGCCAGCAGACGGTATCGGGATGAGCAGTTCTTC.

The count of this clone is one. CDR3 amino acids: CASRFTGNTEAFF. The CDR3 DNA sequence: TGTGCCAGCCGATTTACAGGGAACACTGAAGCTTTCTTT. The rearrangement uses TRBV27 and TRBJ1-1; D might be TRBD1 (5 bases). In germline, CDR1 is MNHEY, CDR2 SMNVEV (reference sequence). This CDR3 region has 13 residues. Trimming left V 8 bases short and J 1 base short, with 11 bases between.

The chain uses TRBV10-3 and TRBJ1-1; the D is unclear. The germline V and J ends were trimmed by 2 bases and 0 bases, with 10 bases remaining between them. The CDR3 has 15 amino acids. In germline, CDR1 is ENHRY, CDR2 SYGVKD. CDR3 in amino acids: CAISEIGGMNTEAFF. Written as DNA, the CDR3 is TGTGCCATCAGTGAGATAGGCGGAATGAACACTGAAGCTTTCTTT.

The chain couples TRBV11-3 to TRBJ2-1; 9 positions match TRBD2. There are 16 residues in the CDR3. Germline CDR1 reads SGHNT; CDR2 reads YENEEA. J was trimmed by 7 bases and V by 4 bases; bases with no gene match: 11. The DNA for the CDR3 is TGTGCCAGCAGCTCCAGGATAGCGGGAGCCGATAATGAGCAGTTCTTC. It translates to CASSSRIAGADNEQFF.

This rearrangement joins TRBV19 to TRBJ2-7; D remains unclear. Trimming stripped 3 bases from V and 2 bases from J, with 8 bases between. Germline CDR1 reads LNHDA; CDR2 reads SQIVND (reference sequence). The CDR3 contains 13 residues. In nucleotides, the CDR3 is TGTGCCAGTAGTATTTTCTTTCCCTACGAGCAGTACTTC. It codes for CASSIFFPYEQYF.

This rearrangement joins TRBV11-2 to TRBJ1-2; 11 bases map to TRBD1. The CDR3 has 13 residues. Germline assignment: CDR1 SGHAT and CDR2 FQNNGV. The junction had 3 bases not matched to a gene; V was cut back by 5 bases and J by 7 bases. CDR3 bases: TGTGCCAGCAGCCCTGGGACAGGGGGTGGCTACACCTTC. Translating it yields CASSPGTGGGYTF.

The CDR3 bases are TGTGCCAGCAGCCTTAGGATAGCGGGAGAGGGTTTGAATGAGCAGTTCTTC. It translates to CASSLRIAGEGLNEQFF. The chain uses TRBV7-8 and TRBJ2-1; 9 bases are shared with TRBD2. The CDR3 is made up of 17 amino acids. With V trimmed by 5 bases and J by 7 bases, 15 bases remained unmatched. Per germline, CDR1 SGHVS and CDR2 FQNEAQ.

This clone was counted once. The chain recombines TRBV7-9 with TRBJ2-1; 12 bases line up with TRBD2. With 5 bases clipped from V and 1 base from J, the junction kept 6 bases outside the gene matches. CDR3 length: 17 residues. Germline V gene sequence: CDR1 SEHNR, CDR2 FQNEAQ (reference sequence). The CDR3 loop reads CASSTTTSGRSYNEQFF. CDR3 sequence (DNA): TGTGCCAGCAGCACCACAACTAGCGGGAGGTCCTACAATGAGCAGTTCTTC.

J is TRBJ2-5 and V is TRBV13, with 12 bases matching TRBD2. There are 16 residues in the CDR3. Germline values: CDR1 PRHDT, CDR2 FYEKMQ (reference sequence). Losses at the gene ends were 4 bases for V and 2 bases for J; bases not matched to a gene: 5. CDR3 sequence reads: CASSSWTSGEQETQYF. In nucleotides, the CDR3 is TGTGCCAGCAGCTCTTGGACTAGCGGGGAACAAGAGACCCAGTACTTC.